This TCR beta chain derives from a study of PD-1 blockade in classical Hodgkin lymphoma. Documented time point: cycle 4 day 1 (C4D1), after more than 5 weeks of nivolumab. Relapse after autologous stem cell transplantation occurred in every patient, and brentuximab vedotin exposure varied. CD4+ T cells were purified from thawed PBMCs by negative selection. Reported best responses ranged across complete response, partial response or progressive disease. Remarks on this clone: The antigen is undetermined.

Clones were sequenced by immunoSEQ multiplex PCR, and TCRdb holds only the in-frame ones, with some missing. The sample lists approximately 1,900 clones; 70% to 90% were seen once. The study's findings and limits: Baseline diversity was lower in partial responders and progressors than complete responders. Whatever underlies the repertoire differences (possibly disease activity or prior therapy) remains undefined.

The CDR3 runs 15 residues. CDR1 and CDR2 (germline): MNHNS, SASEGT. The V end was cut by 2 bases, the J end by 10 bases, with 15 bases between. This rearrangement joins TRBV6-1 to TRBJ1-6, with D tentatively TRBD1 (5 bases). This sequence originates from a human donor with classical Hodgkin lymphoma. Sequenced material: CD4+ T cells from blood, taken before the fourth cycle of nivolumab. CDR3 amino acids: CASSESGLVGSPLHF. The CDR3 DNA follows: TGTGCCAGCAGTGAATCGGGACTCGTCGGATCACCCCTCCACTTT.